Included here is one T cell receptor (beta chain) sequence, with context. What it binds is unknown. The record originates from a study of human T cells and chemical hapten exposure. Germline CDR1 reads SGDLS; CDR2 reads YYNGEE. The CDR3 is 15 residues long. The V segment lost 3 bases and the J segment 6 bases; nucleotides outside the gene matches: 6. Study-level findings and limits: Large CDR3 similarity clusters arose significantly more often from expanded TCRs than from controls.

MiXCR was run by TCRdb on the RACE reads, yielding one entry per CDR3 protein. Seen here are about 51,000 distinct CDR3 sequences, over 8% observed once, and the top ten hold 11% to 15%. Time point meaning: pre-sensitization, week 0. Treatment noted: therapeutic diphenylcyclopropenone sensitization with weekly scalp DPC. J is TRBJ2-2 and V is TRBV9, with 9 nucleotides matching TRBD2. The specimen was whole blood, collected in connection with sensitization to the hapten diphenylcyclopropenone (DPC). This receptor was obtained from a woman in her 40s with alopecia areata. Some clones in this sample may be carry-over from other donors' samples. The CDR3 DNA reads as TGTGCCAGCAGCGAAGGCGGGGGGGCCGCCGGGGAGCTGTTTTTT. Translation: CASSEGGGAAGELFF.